This T cell receptor beta chain was recorded in a study of graft-versus-host responses after intestinal transplantation. Study details: The study gave all recipients anti-thymocyte globulin induction, then tacrolimus and steroids for approximately three years. Study observations and caveats: Recipient marrow held GvH clones, some first seen in ileum or blood. Where graft-donor T cell macrochimerism was present, patients had high graft-versus-host to host-versus-graft clonal ratios in allografts.

Produced via immunoSEQ multiplex PCR; TCRdb's table is partial and in-frame only. The table shows about 96,000 clones, with just under 95% occurring only once. With 0 bases removed from V and 5 bases from J, the gap between germline ends came to 19 bases. Germline lookup yields CDR1 GTSNPN and CDR2 SVGIG (reference sequence). CDR3 size: 16 residues. Details on this clone: Its cognate antigen is unknown.

J is TRBJ1-1 and V is TRBV30; a possible D gene is TRBD1 (6 bases). The sample in question was unstimulated CD4+ T cells sorted from spleen or lymph node cells, obtained before intestinal transplant. The origin of this receptor is a human donor who received an intestinal transplant. Written as DNA, the CDR3 is TGTGCCTGGAGTGTCCCTCGGGGGGCTAGTGGAACTGAAGCTTTCTTT. Its protein product is CAWSVPRGASGTEAFF.